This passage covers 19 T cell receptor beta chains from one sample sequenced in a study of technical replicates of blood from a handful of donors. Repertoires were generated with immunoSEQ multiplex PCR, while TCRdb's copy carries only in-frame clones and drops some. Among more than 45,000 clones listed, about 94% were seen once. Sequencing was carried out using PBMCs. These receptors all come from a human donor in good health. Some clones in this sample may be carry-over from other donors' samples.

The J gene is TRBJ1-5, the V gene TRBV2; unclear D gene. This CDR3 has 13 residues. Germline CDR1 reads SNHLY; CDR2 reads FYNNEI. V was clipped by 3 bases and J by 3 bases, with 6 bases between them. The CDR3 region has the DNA TGTGCCAGCAGTGAGGAGGTCAATCAGCCCCAGCATTTT. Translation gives CASSEEVNQPQHF. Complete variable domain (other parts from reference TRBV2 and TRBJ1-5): EPEVTQTPSHQVTQMGQEVILRCVPISNHLYFYWYRQILGQKVEFLVSFYNNEISEKSEIFDDQFSVERPDGSNFTLKIRSTKLEDSAMYFCASSEEVNQPQHFGDGTRLSIL.

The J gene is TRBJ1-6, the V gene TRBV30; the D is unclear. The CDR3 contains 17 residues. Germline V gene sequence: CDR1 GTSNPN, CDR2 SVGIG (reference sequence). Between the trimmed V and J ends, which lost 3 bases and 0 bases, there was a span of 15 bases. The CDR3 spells CAWRLAERFSYNSPLHF. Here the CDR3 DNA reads TGTGCCTGGAGGTTAGCGGAGAGATTCTCCTATAATTCACCCCTCCACTTT.

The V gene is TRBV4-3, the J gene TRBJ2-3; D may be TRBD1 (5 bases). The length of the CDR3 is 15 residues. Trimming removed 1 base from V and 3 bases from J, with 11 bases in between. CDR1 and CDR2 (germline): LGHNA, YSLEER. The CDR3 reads CASSQGQGRTDTQYF. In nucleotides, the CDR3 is TGCGCCAGCAGCCAAGGGCAGGGTAGGACAGATACGCAGTATTTT.

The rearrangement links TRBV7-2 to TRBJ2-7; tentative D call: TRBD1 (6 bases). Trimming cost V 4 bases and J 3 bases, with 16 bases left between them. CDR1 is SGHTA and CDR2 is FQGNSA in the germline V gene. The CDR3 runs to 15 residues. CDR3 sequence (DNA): TGTGCCAGCAGCTATAGTTACGGACAGAGCTACGAGCAGTACTTC. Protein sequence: CASSYSYGQSYEQYF.

This CDR3 reads CASSPRGSSGNTIYF. CDR3 bases: TGTGCCAGCAGCCCCCGGGGGAGCTCTGGAAACACCATATATTTT. V gene TRBV5-7 combines with J gene TRBJ1-3; maybe TRBD1 (5 bases). TRBV5-7 is sorted into the ORF group, with uncertain function. V was shortened by 4 bases and J by 0 bases, with 11 bases between the two germline ends. CDR3 length equals 15 residues.

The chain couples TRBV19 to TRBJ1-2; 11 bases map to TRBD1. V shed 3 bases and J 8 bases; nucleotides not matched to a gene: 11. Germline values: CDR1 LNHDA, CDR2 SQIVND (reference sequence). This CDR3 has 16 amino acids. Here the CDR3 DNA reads TGTGCCAGTAGTATCCCCCGGACAGGGGGCTTGAGAGGCTACACCTTC. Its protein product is CASSIPRTGGLRGYTF.

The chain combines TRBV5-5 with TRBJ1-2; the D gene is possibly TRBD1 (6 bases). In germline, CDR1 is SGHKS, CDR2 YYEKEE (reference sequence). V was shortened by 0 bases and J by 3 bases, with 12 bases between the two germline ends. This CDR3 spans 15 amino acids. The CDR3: CASSLVATGHYGYTF. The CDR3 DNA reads TGTGCCAGCAGCTTGGTGGCAACAGGGCACTATGGCTACACCTTC.

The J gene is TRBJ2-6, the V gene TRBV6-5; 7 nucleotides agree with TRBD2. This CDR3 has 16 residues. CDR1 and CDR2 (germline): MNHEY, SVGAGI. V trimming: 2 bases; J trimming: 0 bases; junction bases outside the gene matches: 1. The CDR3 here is CASSYSGASGANVLTF. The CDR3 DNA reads TGTGCCAGCAGTTACAGCGGGGCCTCTGGGGCCAACGTCCTGACTTTC.

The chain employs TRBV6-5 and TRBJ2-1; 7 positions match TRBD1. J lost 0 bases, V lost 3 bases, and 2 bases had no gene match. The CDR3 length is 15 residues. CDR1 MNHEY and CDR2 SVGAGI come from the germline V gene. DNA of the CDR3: TGTGCCAGCAGTTATGGGGACAGCTCCTACAATGAGCAGTTCTTC. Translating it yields CASSYGDSSYNEQFF.

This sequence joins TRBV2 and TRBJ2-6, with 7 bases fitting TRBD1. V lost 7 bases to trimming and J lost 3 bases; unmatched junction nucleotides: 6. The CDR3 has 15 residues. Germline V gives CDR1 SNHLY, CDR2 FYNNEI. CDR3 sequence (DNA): TGTGCCAGCAACGAGCAGGGGGTTGGGGCCAACGTCCTGACTTTC. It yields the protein CASNEQGVGANVLTF. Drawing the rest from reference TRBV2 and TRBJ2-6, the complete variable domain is EPEVTQTPSHQVTQMGQEVILRCVPISNHLYFYWYRQILGQKVEFLVSFYNNEISEKSEIFDDQFSVERPDGSNFTLKIRSTKLEDSAMYFCASNEQGVGANVLTFGAGSRLTVL.

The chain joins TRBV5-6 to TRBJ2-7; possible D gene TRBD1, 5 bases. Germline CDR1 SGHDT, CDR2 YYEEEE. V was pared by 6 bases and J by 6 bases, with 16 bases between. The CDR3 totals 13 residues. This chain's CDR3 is CASNRYDRIEQYF. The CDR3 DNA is TGTGCCAGCAACCGGTACGACAGAATCGAGCAGTACTTC.

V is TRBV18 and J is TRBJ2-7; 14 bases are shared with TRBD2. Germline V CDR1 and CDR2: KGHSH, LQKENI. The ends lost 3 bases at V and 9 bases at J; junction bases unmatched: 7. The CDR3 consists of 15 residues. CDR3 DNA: TGTGCCAGCTCACCCTCCGGGACTAGCGGGAGTGTGCAGTACTTC. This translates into CASSPSGTSGSVQYF.

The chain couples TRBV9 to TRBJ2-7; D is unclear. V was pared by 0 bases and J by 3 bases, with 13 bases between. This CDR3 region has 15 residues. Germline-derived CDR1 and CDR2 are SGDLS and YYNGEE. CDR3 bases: TGTGCCAGCAGCGTAGGGGCAGGTAAATTCTACGAGCAGTACTTC. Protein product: CASSVGAGKFYEQYF.

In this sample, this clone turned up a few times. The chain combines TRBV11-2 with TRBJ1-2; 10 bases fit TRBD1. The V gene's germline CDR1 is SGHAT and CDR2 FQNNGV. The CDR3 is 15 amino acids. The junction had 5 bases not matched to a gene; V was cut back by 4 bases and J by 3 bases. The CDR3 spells CASSYPGQGYYGYTF. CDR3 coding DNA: TGTGCCAGCAGCTACCCGGGACAGGGGTACTATGGCTACACCTTC. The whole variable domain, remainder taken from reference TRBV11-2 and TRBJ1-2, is EAGVAQSPRYKIIEKRQSVAFWCNPISGHATLYWYQQILGQGPKLLIQFQNNGVVDDSQLPKDRFSAERLKGVDSTLKIQPAKLEDSAVYLCASSYPGQGYYGYTFGSGTRLTVV.

The CDR3 nucleotides are TGCGCCAGCAGCTCACGGGAGAGCGGGGAATATGAGCAGTTCTTC. It specifies CASSSRESGEYEQFF. The V and J genes are TRBV4-3 and TRBJ2-1; TRBD2 agrees at 7 bases. The CDR3 has 15 amino acids. The germline V gene encodes CDR1 LGHNA and CDR2 YSLEER. Losses at the gene ends were 5 bases for V and 8 bases for J; bases not matched to a gene: 12.

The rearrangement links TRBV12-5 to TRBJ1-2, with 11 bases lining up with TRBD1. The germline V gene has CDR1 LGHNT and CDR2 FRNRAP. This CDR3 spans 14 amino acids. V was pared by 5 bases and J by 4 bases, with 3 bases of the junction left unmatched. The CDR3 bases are TGTGCTAGTGGTGGGACAGGGGGTAGCTATGGCTACACCTTC. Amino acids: CASGGTGGSYGYTF.

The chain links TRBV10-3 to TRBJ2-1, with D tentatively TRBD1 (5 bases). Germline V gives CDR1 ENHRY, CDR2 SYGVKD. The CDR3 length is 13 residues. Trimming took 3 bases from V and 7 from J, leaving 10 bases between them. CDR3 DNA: TGTGCCATCAGTGATATGGGGCCGAATGAGCAGTTCTTC. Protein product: CAISDMGPNEQFF.

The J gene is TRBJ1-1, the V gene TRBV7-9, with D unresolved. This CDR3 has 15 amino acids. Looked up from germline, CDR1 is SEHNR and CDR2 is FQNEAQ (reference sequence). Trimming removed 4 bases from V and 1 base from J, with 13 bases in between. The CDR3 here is CASSSKGGSNTEAFF. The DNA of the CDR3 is TGTGCCAGCAGCTCAAAGGGAGGCTCGAACACTGAAGCTTTCTTT.

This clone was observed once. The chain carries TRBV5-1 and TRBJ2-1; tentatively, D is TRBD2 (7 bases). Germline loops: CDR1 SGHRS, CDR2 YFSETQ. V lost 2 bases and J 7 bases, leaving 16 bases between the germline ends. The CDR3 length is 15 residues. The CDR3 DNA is TGCGCCAGCAGCTTCGGGGGGCAGTCTACTAATGAGCAGTTCTTC. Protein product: CASSFGGQSTNEQFF.